This T cell receptor (beta chain) was retrieved from a study of cytomegalovirus exposure and HLA in healthy donors. It was with 60 Vbeta and 13 Jbeta primers that the PCR ran. Using immunoSEQ multiplex PCR, the repertoire was profiled, and TCRdb retains in-frame clones only, with some absent. Among 150,000 to 200,000 clones listed, about 80% were seen once. The CDR3 has 12 amino acids. Looked up from germline, CDR1 is SGHNT and CDR2 is YYREEE (reference sequence). V lost 6 bases and J lost 5; bases outside the gene matches: 4. Material: PBMCs. This TCR came from a man aged 18 to 30 in good health and CMV-seropositive. This chain links TRBV5-4 with TRBJ2-7, with 8 bases matching TRBD1. The chain's CDR3 is CASNAGGHEQYF. In DNA form, the CDR3 reads TGTGCCAGCAACGCAGGGGGCCACGAGCAGTACTTC.